The 22 T cell receptor beta chains given below trace back to one sample, sequenced in a study of T cell responses to AZD1222 COVID-19 vaccine. The table came from immunoSEQ multiplex PCR; TCRdb's copy has only in-frame clones and leaves some out. The data show 60,000 to 75,000 clones, over 60% seen once. This sample comprised peripheral blood, obtained 28 days after the second AZD1222 dose. These receptors all stem from an adult who received the AZD1222 COVID-19 vaccine.

V is TRBV11-3 and J is TRBJ2-5; D is uncertain. The CDR3 runs to 17 residues. CDR1 and CDR2 from the germline V gene are SGHNT and YENEEA. With 1 base removed from V and 0 bases from J, the gap between germline ends came to 15 bases. CDR3 sequence (DNA): TGTGCCAGCAGCTTAGGGGATCACAAGATATACCAAGAGACCCAGTACTTC. Its protein product is CASSLGDHKIYQETQYF.

The J gene is TRBJ2-7, the V gene TRBV4-3; no clear D gene. From germline, CDR1 is LGHNA and CDR2 YSLEER. Trimming cost V 0 bases and J 8 bases, with 8 bases left between them. This CDR3 comprises 12 residues. The CDR3 region is CASSQDRRKQYF. CDR3 DNA: TGCGCCAGCAGCCAAGACCGGCGCAAGCAGTACTTC.

V usage is TRBV28 and J usage is TRBJ2-2; 7 bases match TRBD1. Unmatched junction bases numbered 2, after V lost 2 bases and J lost 5 bases. Germline CDR1 is MDHEN and CDR2 is SYDVKM. This CDR3 is built from 14 residues. This chain's CDR3 is CASSLDRATGELFF. CDR3 coding DNA: TGTGCCAGCAGTTTAGACAGGGCGACCGGGGAGCTGTTTTTT. The whole variable domain, remainder taken from reference TRBV28 and TRBJ2-2, is DVKVTQSSRYLVKRTGEKVFLECVQDMDHENMFWYRQDPGLGLRLIYFSYDVKMKEKGDIPEGYSVSREKKERFSLILESASTNQTSMYLCASSLDRATGELFFGEGSRLTVL.

The chain links TRBV7-9 to TRBJ1-2; the D is unclear. The CDR3 length is 11 residues. Germline V lookup: CDR1 SEHNR, CDR2 FQNEAQ (reference sequence). The V end was cut by 4 bases, the J end by 5 bases, with 5 bases between. CDR3 residues: CASSYRYGYTF. In DNA, the CDR3 is TGTGCCAGCAGCTACAGATATGGCTACACCTTC.

The chain carries TRBV3-1 (or the pseudogene TRBV3-2) and TRBJ2-7; 7 nucleotides align to TRBD2. The CDR3 is 16 residues long. J was trimmed by 0 bases and V by 4 bases; bases with no gene match: 9. The germline V gene has CDR1 LGHDT and CDR2 YNNKEL (reference sequence). CDR3 in DNA: TGTGCCAGCAGCCGAATGGCGGGGGTTAGCTCCTACGAGCAGTACTTC. This gives the protein CASSRMAGVSSYEQYF.

This clone was counted a few times. The chain is built from TRBV28 and TRBJ2-3; a weak D match, TRBD2 (5 bases). CDR1 MDHEN and CDR2 SYDVKM come from the germline V gene. The CDR3 spans 14 residues. The ends were cut back, 6 bases at V and 0 bases at J, with 10 bases in the middle. The CDR3 DNA follows: TGTGCCAGCAGCGAGGGATCTAGCACAGATACGCAGTATTTT. Its translation is CASSEGSSTDTQYF.

This clone showed up just a few times. The chain combines TRBV6-5 with TRBJ1-3; 7 bases fit TRBD1. The CDR3 is 13 residues long. V shed 7 bases, J shed 2 bases, and the junction held 2 bases outside the gene matches. Germline CDR1 is MNHEY and CDR2 is SVGAGI. The CDR3 loop reads CASIDRAGNTIYF. CDR3 in DNA: TGTGCCAGCATAGACAGGGCTGGAAACACCATATATTTT.

This clone was picked up a small number of times. The chain employs TRBV19 and TRBJ2-4; D is uncertain. Germline V CDR1 and CDR2: LNHDA, SQIVND (reference sequence). Trimming removed 5 bases at V and 8 bases at J, with 13 bases between. This CDR3 is 13 amino acids long. The DNA of the CDR3 is TGTGCCAGTAGTTTTCGAATGTCGGACATTCAGTACTTC. Residues: CASSFRMSDIQYF. Looking up the rest from reference TRBV19 and TRBJ2-4 gives the full variable domain: DGGITQSPKYLFRKEGQNVTLSCEQNLNHDAMYWYRQDPGQGLRLIYYSQIVNDFQKGDIAEGYSVSREKKESFPLTVTSAQKNPTAFYLCASSFRMSDIQYFGAGTRLSVL.

This rearrangement joins TRBV6-5 to TRBJ2-2; maybe TRBD2 (6 bases). V lost 7 bases, J lost 5 bases, and 11 bases lay in between. CDR1 MNHEY and CDR2 SVGAGI come from the germline V gene. The CDR3 is 13 residues long. The CDR3 sequence is CASKDGGTGELFF. CDR3 sequence (DNA): TGTGCCAGCAAGGACGGGGGAACCGGGGAGCTGTTTTTT.

This clone was seen only once. The junction does not match germline at one end; this may be a read error. The rearrangement joins TRBV12-3 or TRBV12-4 to TRBJ2-1; D remains ambiguous. The CDR3 contains 11 residues. CDR3 amino acids: CASSSDNEQFF. DNA for the CDR3: TGTGCCAGCAGCTCCGACAATGAGCAGTTCTTC.

The chain joins TRBV5-4 to TRBJ2-1, with D possibly called TRBD1 or TRBD2 (5 bases each). The CDR3 extends over 14 amino acids. The V end lost 4 bases, the J end lost 5 bases, and 13 bases lay between the germline ends. Per the germline V gene, CDR1 is SGHNT and CDR2 is YYREEE (reference sequence). CDR3 nucleotide sequence: TGTGCCAGCAGCCCATATCCGGGGCACAATGAGCAGTTCTTC. Protein product: CASSPYPGHNEQFF.

This clone was found once. The J gene is TRBJ2-5, the V gene TRBV3-1 (or the pseudogene TRBV3-2); TRBD2 aligns across 10 bases. The CDR3 covers 17 residues. V shed 0 bases, J shed 3 bases, and the junction held 7 bases outside the gene matches. Germline values: CDR1 LGHDT, CDR2 YNNKEL (reference sequence). The CDR3 region is CASSQDGWGTSEETQYF. As DNA, the CDR3 is TGTGCCAGCAGCCAAGATGGGTGGGGGACTAGCGAAGAGACCCAGTACTTC.

The J gene is TRBJ2-7, the V gene TRBV5-6, with 8 bases identical to TRBD1. Germline lookup yields CDR1 SGHDT and CDR2 YYEEEE. Unmatched junction bases numbered 12, after V lost 2 bases and J lost 2 bases. The length of the CDR3 is 17 residues. CDR3 nucleotides: TGTGCCAGCAGCTTTTCCCTTGACAGGGGCCCAGCCTACGAGCAGTACTTC. Its translation: CASSFSLDRGPAYEQYF.

The J gene is TRBJ1-5, the V gene TRBV19; 7 nucleotides match TRBD1. J was trimmed by 7 bases and V by 5 bases; bases with no gene match: 5. Germline CDR1 reads LNHDA; CDR2 reads SQIVND (reference sequence). The CDR3 runs 13 residues. The DNA of the CDR3 is TGTGCCAGTAGTGGCAGGGGGAGGCAGCCCCAGCATTTT. This codes for CASSGRGRQPQHF.

This clone was counted a few times. The rearrangement links TRBV19 to TRBJ1-6; D remains ambiguous. Germline values: CDR1 LNHDA, CDR2 SQIVND (reference sequence). CDR3 length: 15 amino acids. Deletions cut 5 bases from V and 0 bases from J, with 8 bases between. CDR3 DNA sequence: TGTGCCAGTAGTTGGGGAAGCTCCTATAATTCACCCCTCCACTTT. Translating gives CASSWGSSYNSPLHF. Looking up the rest from reference TRBV19 and TRBJ1-6 gives the full variable domain: DGGITQSPKYLFRKEGQNVTLSCEQNLNHDAMYWYRQDPGQGLRLIYYSQIVNDFQKGDIAEGYSVSREKKESFPLTVTSAQKNPTAFYLCASSWGSSYNSPLHFGNGTRLTVT.

J is TRBJ2-7 and V is TRBV7-8; TRBD1 matches at 9 bases. The trim removed 0 bases at V and 5 bases at J, leaving 5 bases unmatched. The CDR3 has 15 residues. Germline V CDR1 and CDR2: SGHVS, FQNEAQ. For the CDR3, the DNA is TGTGCCAGCAGCTTAGCCATTGGACAGGGGAACGAGCAGTACTTC. This gives the protein CASSLAIGQGNEQYF.

This clone was seen only a few times. The V and J genes are TRBV10-3 and TRBJ2-3, with 12 bases matching TRBD2. CDR1 is ENHRY, CDR2 SYGVKD, per germline. The CDR3 extends over 15 amino acids. J lost 4 bases, V lost 6 bases, and 5 bases had no gene match. In nucleotides, the CDR3 is TGTGCCATCAGCGGACTAGCGGGGACTCCAGATACGCAGTATTTT. Protein: CAISGLAGTPDTQYF.

This clone was observed a single time. V usage is TRBV15 and J usage is TRBJ1-5, with 9 positions matching TRBD1. This CDR3 spans 15 amino acids. Germline-derived CDR1 and CDR2 are LNHNV and YYDKDF (reference sequence). With V trimmed by 0 bases and J by 9 bases, 6 bases remained unmatched. The CDR3: CATSRDWDRARPQHF. CDR3 DNA: TGTGCCACCAGCAGAGATTGGGACAGGGCGAGGCCCCAGCATTTT.

CDR3 loop: CASSQQGDEQYF. In DNA form, the CDR3 reads TGTGCCAGCAGTCAGCAGGGAGACGAGCAGTACTTC. The V call is TRBV6-6, the J call TRBJ2-7; perhaps D is TRBD1 or TRBD2 (5 bases each). This CDR3 contains 12 residues. The V end lost 5 bases, the J end lost 5 bases, and 10 bases lay between the germline ends. Germline V lookup: CDR1 MNHNY, CDR2 SVGAGI (reference sequence).

The chain links TRBV4-2 to TRBJ1-2; TRBD1 agrees at 8 bases. This CDR3 comprises 16 residues. V was clipped by 4 bases and J by 5 bases; unmatched bases: 12. CDR1 and CDR2 (germline): LGHNA, YNFKEQ. In nucleotides, the CDR3 is TGTGCCAGCAGCCCGGTAGAAGCAGGGGGCTTATATGGCTACACCTTC. Translated, it gives CASSPVEAGGLYGYTF.

The V and J genes are TRBV11-3 and TRBJ1-3; 7 bases fit TRBD1. CDR3 length: 14 amino acids. The V segment lost 5 bases and the J segment 2 bases; nucleotides outside the gene matches: 3. Germline CDR1 is SGHNT and CDR2 is YENEEA. The CDR3, as DNA: TGTGCCAGCAGCCCGGGACAGACTGGAAACACCATATATTTT. Translated, it gives CASSPGQTGNTIYF.

The chain links TRBV7-3 to TRBJ1-2; no reliable D call. Per germline, CDR1 SGHTA and CDR2 FQGTGA. Trimming pared 2 bases from V and 5 bases from J, leaving 12 bases between. This CDR3 has 14 residues. The CDR3 DNA reads TGTGCCAGCAGCTTATTTGCCGGAGGGTATGGCTACACCTTC. This codes for CASSLFAGGYGYTF.